This T cell receptor (beta chain) was captured by sequencing in a study of read filtering for tumor transcriptome and immune sequencing. Study results and caveats: Roughly 79% of IR-seq clonotypes had one read, totaling approximately 3.3% of reads; RNA-seq: roughly 76% and 46%.

Unmatched junction bases numbered 8, after V lost 6 bases and J lost 4 bases. The germline V gene has CDR1 MNHEY and CDR2 SVGAGI. The CDR3 is 15 amino acids. From about 400 ng of RNA, a library with molecular barcoded alpha/delta and beta/gamma adaptors was made. TCRdb re-derived calls from the reads in MiXCR, one entry per CDR3 protein. The table has more than 20,000 distinct CDR3 sequences, approximately 22% seen once. In its sample, this clonotype was seen many times. The target antigen is unknown. The receptor comes from a donor aged 40 or older with multiple myeloma. The chain couples TRBV6-5 to TRBJ1-5, with 8 bases lining up with TRBD1. Material for sequencing was a population of CD138-negative cells sorted from bone marrow. Here the CDR3 reads CASRTTGGANQPQHF. The CDR3, as DNA: TGTGCCAGCAGAACAACAGGGGGGGCAAATCAGCCCCAGCATTTT.